Given below is one T cell receptor beta chain in context. Antigen: not known. The repertoire was sequenced with immunoSEQ multiplex PCR; TCRdb's copy has only in-frame clones and lacks some. The table shows about 210,000 clones, with less than 95% occurring only once. The data were obtained in a study of T cell responses to AZD1222 COVID-19 vaccine. Study results and limitations: Two AZD1222 doses significantly raised spike-specific TCR breadth and depth over controls. The span of vaccine-associated CD4 TCRs extended across spike, with dominance at 160-218 and 743-854.

The length of the CDR3 is 15 residues. CDR1 is SGHAT and CDR2 is FQNNGV in the germline V gene. Trimming shortened V by 5 bases and J by 5 bases, and 15 bases separated the two germline ends. J is TRBJ1-4 and V is TRBV11-2; perhaps TRBD1 as D (6 bases). The receptor comes from an adult who received the MenACWY meningococcal vaccine as a control. The starting material was peripheral blood, obtained 28 days after the second dose of the MenACWY control vaccine. For the CDR3, the DNA is TGTGCCAGCAGCGCCGGACAGCGCACAAATGAAAAACTGTTTTTT. Its translation is CASSAGQRTNEKLFF.